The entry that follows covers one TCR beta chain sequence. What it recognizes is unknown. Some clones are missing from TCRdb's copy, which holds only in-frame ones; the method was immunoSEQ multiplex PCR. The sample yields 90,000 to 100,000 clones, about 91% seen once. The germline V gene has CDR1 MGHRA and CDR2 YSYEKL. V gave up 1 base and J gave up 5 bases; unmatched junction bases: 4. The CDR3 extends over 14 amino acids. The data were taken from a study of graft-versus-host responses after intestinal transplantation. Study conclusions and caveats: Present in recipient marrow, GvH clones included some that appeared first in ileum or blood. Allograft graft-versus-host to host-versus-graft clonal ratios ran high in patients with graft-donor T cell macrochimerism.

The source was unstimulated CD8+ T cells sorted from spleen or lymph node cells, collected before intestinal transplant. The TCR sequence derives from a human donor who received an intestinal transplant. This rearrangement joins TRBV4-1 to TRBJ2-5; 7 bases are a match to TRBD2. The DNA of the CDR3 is TGCGCCAGCAGCCAAGTGGGGGGGAAGGAGACCCAGTACTTC. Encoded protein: CASSQVGGKETQYF.